This TCR beta chain comes out of a study of cytomegalovirus exposure and HLA in healthy donors. The PCR was carried out with 60 Vbeta primers and 13 Jbeta primers. TCRdb's table, derived via immunoSEQ multiplex PCR, lists solely in-frame clones and lacks some. The sample lists about 120,000 clones, approximately 80% occurring once. The sequence was collected from a man aged 18-30 years in good health and CMV-seropositive. Sequenced: PBMCs.

The DNA of the CDR3 is TGTGCCAGCAGCTTAGGCCAGAGCGGGGGGGCCAAGCAGTACTTC. This encodes CASSLGQSGGAKQYF. The gene calls are TRBV13 and TRBJ2-7; 10 bases fit TRBD2. V was clipped by 0 bases and J by 8 bases; unmatched bases: 7. This CDR3 spans 15 amino acids. Germline V gene data show CDR1 as PRHDT and CDR2 as FYEKMQ (reference sequence).